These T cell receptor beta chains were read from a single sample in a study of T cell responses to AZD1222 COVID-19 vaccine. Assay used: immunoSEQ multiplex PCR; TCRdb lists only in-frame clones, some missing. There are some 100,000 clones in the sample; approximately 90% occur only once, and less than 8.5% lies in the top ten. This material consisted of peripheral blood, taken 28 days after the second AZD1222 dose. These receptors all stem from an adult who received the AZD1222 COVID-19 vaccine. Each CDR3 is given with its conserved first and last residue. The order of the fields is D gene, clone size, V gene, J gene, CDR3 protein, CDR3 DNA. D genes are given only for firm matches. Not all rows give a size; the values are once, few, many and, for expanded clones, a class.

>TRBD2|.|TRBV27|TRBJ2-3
CASSKRGPMSTDTQYF
TGTGCCAGCTCCAAGCGGGGACCCATGAGCACAGATACGCAGTATTTT
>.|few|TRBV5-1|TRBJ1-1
CASSLAGKAFF
TGCGCCAGCAGCTTGGCGGGAAAAGCTTTCTTT
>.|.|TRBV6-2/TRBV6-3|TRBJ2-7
CASIPLPGHPAYF
TGTGCCAGCATCCCCCTTCCGGGACACCCCGCGTACTTC
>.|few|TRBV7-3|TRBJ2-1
CASSFYGGSYNEQFF
TGTGCCAGCAGCTTTTATGGCGGCTCCTACAATGAGCAGTTCTTC
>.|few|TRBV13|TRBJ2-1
CASRYTSFHEQFF
TGTGCCAGCAGGTATACTAGTTTCCATGAGCAGTTCTTC
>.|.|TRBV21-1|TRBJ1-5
CASSGGQGASNQPQHF
TGTGCCAGCAGCGGTGGACAGGGGGCTAGCAATCAGCCCCAGCATTTT
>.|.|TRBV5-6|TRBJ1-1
CASSLWSGGPTGRNTEAFF
TGTGCCAGCAGCTTGTGGTCCGGGGGCCCTACGGGGAGGAACACTGAAGCTTTCTTT
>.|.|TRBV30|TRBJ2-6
CAWSVKGANVLTF
TGTGCCTGGAGTGTTAAGGGGGCCAACGTCCTGACTTTC
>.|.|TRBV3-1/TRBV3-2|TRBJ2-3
CASSQEYRDTQYF
TGTGCCAGCAGCCAAGAATACCGGGATACGCAGTATTTT
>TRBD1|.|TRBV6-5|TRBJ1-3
CASSRQGLSGNTIYF
TGTGCCAGCAGTCGACAGGGGCTCTCTGGAAACACCATATATTTT
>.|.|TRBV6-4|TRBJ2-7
CARTPSRGSSYEQYF
TGTGCCAGGACCCCTTCGCGGGGTAGCTCCTACGAGCAGTACTTC
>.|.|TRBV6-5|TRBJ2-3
CASSYKAGSTDTQYF
TGTGCCAGCAGTTATAAAGCGGGCAGCACAGATACGCAGTATTTT
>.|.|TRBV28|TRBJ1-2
CASMNRENYGYTF
TGTGCCAGCATGAACCGGGAAAACTATGGCTACACCTTC
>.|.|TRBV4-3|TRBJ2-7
CASSQDTPTDVRSYEQYF
TGCGCCAGCAGCCAAGATACCCCAACGGACGTCCGCTCCTACGAGCAGTACTTC
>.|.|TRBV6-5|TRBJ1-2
CASSQGPFYGYTF
TGTGCCAGCAGCCAAGGACCTTTCTATGGCTACACCTTC
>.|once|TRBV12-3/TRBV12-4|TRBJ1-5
CASSPSLEPQHF
TGTGCCAGCAGCCCCTCTCTTGAACCCCAGCATTTT
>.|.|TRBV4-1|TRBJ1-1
CASSPRDDRTEAFF
TGCGCCAGCAGCCCGAGAGATGACAGAACTGAAGCTTTCTTT
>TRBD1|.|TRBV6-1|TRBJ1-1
CASSDRPGGGNTEAFF
TGTGCCAGCAGTGACAGACCAGGGGGCGGGAACACTGAAGCTTTCTTT
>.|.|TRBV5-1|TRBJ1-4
CASSLAGGAGASEKLFF
TGCGCCAGCAGCTTGGCCGGTGGAGCAGGGGCTTCCGAAAAACTGTTTTTT
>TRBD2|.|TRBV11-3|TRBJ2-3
CASSSSGSTDTQYF
TGTGCCAGCAGCTCTAGCGGTAGCACAGATACGCAGTATTTT
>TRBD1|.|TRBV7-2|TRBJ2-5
CASSWPGQGETQYF
TGTGCCAGCAGCTGGCCGGGACAGGGGGAGACCCAGTACTTC
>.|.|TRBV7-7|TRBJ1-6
CASSFGPWSSYNSPLHF
TGTGCTAGCAGCTTTGGTCCATGGAGCTCCTATAATTCACCCCTCCACTTT
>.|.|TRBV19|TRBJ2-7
CASSIGREQYF
TGTGCCAGTAGTATCGGTCGCGAGCAGTACTTC
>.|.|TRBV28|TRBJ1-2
CASSLRAVSSGYTF
TGTGCCAGCAGTTTACGGGCGGTTAGCAGTGGCTACACCTTC
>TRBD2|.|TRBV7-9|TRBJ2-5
CASSPRTSGKWETQYF
TGTGCCAGCAGCCCCCGGACTAGCGGGAAATGGGAGACCCAGTACTTC
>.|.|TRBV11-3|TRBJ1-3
CASSLDPNTIYF
TGTGCCAGCAGCTTAGATCCGAACACCATATATTTT
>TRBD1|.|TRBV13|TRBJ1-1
CASSGQGGNTEAFF
TGTGCCAGCAGCGGACAGGGGGGGAACACTGAAGCTTTCTTT